A selection of T cell receptor beta chains follows, all from one sample in a study of cytomegalovirus exposure and HLA in healthy donors. The assay was immunoSEQ multiplex PCR, and TCRdb's table has in-frame clones only and misses some. Among about 160,000 clones listed, around 77% were seen once. The sample consisted of PBMCs. These receptors were collected from a man younger than 40 in good health and CMV-seropositive. Each CDR3 is given without its conserved first and last residue.

v_gene | CDR3aa
TRBV27 | ASSRGTGAYNEQF
TRBV18 | ASSRGTNTEAF
TRBV5-6 | ASSRRDRIGTNEKLF
TRBV2 | ATKGGWFYEQY
TRBV7-2 | ASSSREVDYGYT
TRBV10-3 | AISGQGANTEAF
TRBV4-1 | ASSQPTPSRGKANYGYT
TRBV7-2 | ASSLGLAGSEQY
TRBV7-9 | ASSSIYEQY
TRBV4-3 | ASSLTPGQGGSGANVLT
TRBV15 | ATSRVRGNSPLH
TRBV6-6 | ASSYGQAGEQY
TRBV6-1 | ASSEGGGRSYEQY
TRBV7-2 | ASSLAGGNEQF
TRBV5-1 | ASSLGDRPSYEQY
TRBV29-1 | SVEPRDRSSYEQY
TRBV28 | ASSLDNSNQPQH
TRBV5-4 | ASRPGQERYEQY
TRBV6-1 | ASRETGTENTEAF
TRBV27 | ASSLFRFYEQY
TRBV7-9 | ASRRKHTDKNEKLF
TRBV27 | ASSTHTGTANYEQY
TRBV27 | ASSLRGGYEQY